The T cell receptor (beta chain) under discussion was sequenced for a study of blood T cell repertoires in COVID-19. At the level of the study: PBMCs, B-cell-depleted T cells, or T cells were the source of the cDNA or gDNA that made up the material.

Cohort assignment relied on participant-reported clinical history. Sequencing was performed with immunoSEQ multiplex PCR; in TCRdb, only in-frame clones are kept and a portion is missing. The table has about 320,000 clones, 90% seen once. V was pared by 6 bases and J by 9 bases, with 18 bases between. This CDR3 is 15 amino acids long. The germline V gene encodes CDR1 MRHNA and CDR2 SNTAGT. The receptor was isolated from a woman aged 25 to 45 who had been exposed to COVID-19. This rearrangement joins TRBV6-4 to TRBJ1-6; possible D gene TRBD1, 6 bases. The sequenced material came from PBMCs or T cells enriched from blood (not recorded which). In nucleotides, the CDR3 is TGTGCCAGCAGCAGGACAGCTAAAGAACGTTCACCCCTCCACTTT. This translates into CASSRTAKERSPLHF.